Listed below are T cell receptor beta chains from one sample, sequenced in a study of blood T cell repertoires in COVID-19. TCRdb's copy holds only in-frame clones and misses some; the assay was immunoSEQ multiplex PCR. The table lists roughly 200,000 clones, about 88% of them singletons, with about 9.4% in the top ten. The specimen was peripheral blood. The origin of the receptors is a woman between 45 and 60 years old with COVID-19, enrolled during active disease. Both conserved end residues are part of each CDR3. D genes are given only for firm matches. Part of the rows lack a size; the others show once, few, many or a class for expanded clones.

J gene | clone size | D gene | CDR3 length | V gene | CDR3 protein | CDR3 DNA
TRBJ1-6 | NA | NA | 17 | TRBV11-3 | CASSLAAGAGLGSPLHF | TGTGCCAGCAGCTTGGCGGCGGGGGCAGGGTTGGGTTCACCCCTCCACTTT
TRBJ2-4 | NA | NA | 16 | TRBV2 | CASSSVASPTKNIQYF | TGTGCCAGCAGCTCTGTAGCGAGCCCGACCAAAAACATTCAGTACTTC
TRBJ2-3 | NA | TRBD2 | 15 | TRBV10-2 | CASSESRLAADTQYF | TGCGCCAGCAGTGAGTCGAGACTAGCGGCAGATACGCAGTATTTT
TRBJ2-4 | NA | TRBD1 | 15 | TRBV11-3 | CASRKGRGNKNIQYF | TGTGCCAGTAGGAAGGGCAGGGGGAACAAAAACATTCAGTACTTC
TRBJ2-2 | once | NA | 15 | TRBV12-5 | CASGLPPLNTGELFF | TGTGCTAGTGGTTTGCCCCCGTTAAACACCGGGGAGCTGTTTTTT
TRBJ1-6 | NA | TRBD1 | 16 | TRBV27 | CASSLRRDRKNSPLHF | TGTGCCAGCAGTTTAAGGAGGGACAGAAAAAATTCACCCCTCCACTTT
TRBJ2-5 | NA | TRBD1 | 13 | TRBV27 | CASSPDRVETQYF | TGTGCCAGCAGTCCGGACAGGGTAGAGACCCAGTACTTC
TRBJ1-4 | NA | TRBD1 | 14 | TRBV12-5 | CASGTGTGDEKLFF | TGTGCTAGTGGTACCGGGACAGGGGATGAAAAACTGTTTTTT
TRBJ2-5 | NA | NA | 16 | TRBV25-1 | CASSPIFSGAGETQYF | TGTGCCAGCAGTCCCATCTTTTCAGGGGCGGGAGAGACCCAGTACTTC
TRBJ1-6 | NA | NA | 15 | TRBV27 | CASSIGAGNNSPLHF | TGTGCCAGCAGTATTGGGGCGGGAAATAATTCACCCCTCCACTTT
TRBJ1-1 | NA | TRBD1 | 12 | TRBV29-1 | CSVGQGNTEAFF | TGCAGCGTGGGACAGGGTAACACTGAAGCTTTCTTT
TRBJ2-5 | once | TRBD1 | 16 | TRBV10-3 | CAISGPRDRGPETQYF | TGTGCCATCAGTGGTCCCCGGGACAGGGGCCCCGAGACCCAGTACTTC
TRBJ2-7 | NA | TRBD2 | 12 | TRBV2 | CASRLAGGEQYF | TGTGCCAGCAGACTAGCGGGGGGCGAGCAGTACTTC
TRBJ1-3 | NA | TRBD1 | 16 | TRBV2 | CARREGGQGISNTIYF | TGTGCCCGCCGGGAGGGAGGACAGGGGATTTCGAACACCATATATTTT
TRBJ1-1 | NA | NA | 13 | TRBV3-1/TRBV3-2 | CASSQQGPAEAFF | TGTGCCAGCAGCCAACAGGGGCCTGCTGAAGCTTTCTTT
TRBJ1-1 | NA | NA | 14 | TRBV15 | CATSRGQKNTEAFF | TGTGCCACCAGCAGAGGCCAGAAGAACACTGAAGCTTTCTTT
TRBJ2-1 | NA | TRBD2 | 15 | TRBV5-1 | CASSLLGLAPNEQFF | TGCGCCAGCAGCTTACTGGGACTAGCCCCCAATGAGCAGTTCTTC
TRBJ1-2 | NA | TRBD1 | 17 | TRBV7-9 | CASSSRPQGRLSYGYTF | TGTGCCAGCAGCTCCCGCCCACAGGGGCGCCTTTCCTATGGCTACACCTTC
TRBJ1-5 | few | NA | 15 | TRBV3-1/TRBV3-2 | CASSQGAGGLQPQHF | TGTGCCAGCAGCCAAGGGGCGGGTGGCCTTCAGCCCCAGCATTTT
TRBJ1-1 | NA | TRBD1 | 15 | TRBV9 | CASSVAQGANTEAFF | TGTGCCAGCAGCGTAGCCCAGGGGGCGAACACTGAAGCTTTCTTT
TRBJ2-3 | NA | NA | 15 | TRBV6-2/TRBV6-3 | CASSYGSGRPATQYF | TGTGCCAGCAGTTACGGGTCGGGGAGGCCAGCTACGCAGTATTTT
TRBJ2-5 | once | NA | 14 | TRBV4-3 | CASSQDRAQETQYF | TGCGCCAGCAGCCAAGACAGGGCCCAAGAGACCCAGTACTTC
TRBJ2-2 | NA | NA | 17 | TRBV11-3 | CASSPYTGVTNTGELFF | TGTGCCAGCAGCCCATACACGGGGGTTACGAACACCGGGGAGCTGTTTTTT
TRBJ1-5 | NA | TRBD1 | 14 | TRBV28 | CASSLRQGSQPQHF | TGTGCCAGCAGTTTACGACAGGGAAGTCAGCCCCAGCATTTT
TRBJ2-7 | NA | TRBD2 | 14 | TRBV7-8 | CASSRLGTTYEQYF | TGTGCCAGCAGCAGACTCGGGACTACCTACGAGCAGTACTTC
TRBJ1-1 | NA | NA | 16 | TRBV19 | CASTPTGGGGHTEAFF | TGTGCCAGTACCCCGACGGGTGGGGGAGGGCACACTGAAGCTTTCTTT
TRBJ1-2 | NA | TRBD1 | 13 | TRBV3-1/TRBV3-2 | CASSQGQGYGYTF | TGTGCCAGCAGCCAAGGACAGGGGTATGGCTACACCTTC
TRBJ1-1 | NA | NA | 13 | TRBV30 | CAWRIGGRTEAFF | TGTGCCTGGCGTATAGGGGGTCGGACTGAAGCTTTCTTT
TRBJ2-7 | once | NA | 13 | TRBV9 | CASSVERGTEQYF | TGTGCCAGCAGCGTAGAAAGGGGAACAGAGCAGTACTTC
TRBJ2-5 | NA | TRBD2 | 17 | TRBV4-2 | CASSQRTSGGEQETQYF | TGTGCCAGCAGCCAACGGACTAGCGGGGGGGAGCAAGAGACCCAGTACTTC
TRBJ2-7 | NA | NA | 14 | TRBV7-2 | CASSFRSNSYEQYF | TGTGCCAGCAGCTTCCGTAGCAACTCCTACGAGCAGTACTTC
TRBJ2-6 | few | TRBD2 | 16 | TRBV24-1 | CATSDMSGDGANVLTF | TGTGCCACCAGTGACATGAGCGGGGACGGGGCCAACGTCCTGACTTTC
TRBJ2-7 | NA | TRBD1 | 16 | TRBV10-1 | CASSESMRDRGYEQYF | TGCGCCAGCAGTGAGTCTATGCGGGACAGGGGCTACGAGCAGTACTTC
TRBJ2-3 | NA | TRBD1 | 15 | TRBV27 | CASRGQGMIADTQYF | TGTGCCAGCAGGGGACAGGGGATGATCGCAGATACGCAGTATTTT
TRBJ2-1 | NA | NA | 11 | TRBV12-3/TRBV12-4 | CASSLIYEQFF | TGTGCCAGCAGTTTAATCTATGAGCAGTTCTTC
TRBJ2-5 | NA | NA | 16 | TRBV5-5 | CASSPGSREIQETQYF | TGTGCCAGCAGCCCTGGTAGCAGGGAAATCCAAGAGACCCAGTACTTC
TRBJ1-1 | NA | NA | 15 | TRBV5-1 | CASSSGGAGSLEAFF | TGCGCCAGCAGCTCGGGGGGCGCGGGGTCTCTTGAAGCTTTCTTT
TRBJ2-1 | NA | TRBD2 | 16 | TRBV6-6 | CASSIVAGGLYNEQFF | TGTGCCAGCAGCATAGTAGCGGGGGGGCTCTACAATGAGCAGTTCTTC
TRBJ2-1 | NA | NA | 13 | TRBV6-2/TRBV6-3 | CASSLDYYNEQFF | TGTGCCAGCAGCCTTGACTATTACAATGAGCAGTTCTTC
TRBJ1-3 | NA | TRBD1 | 15 | TRBV18 | CASSRGQGTGNTIYF | TGTGCCAGCTCACGTGGACAGGGCACGGGAAACACCATATATTTT
TRBJ2-7 | NA | TRBD1 | 15 | TRBV28 | CASSPRQGAGYEQYF | TGTGCCAGCAGCCCAAGACAGGGGGCAGGGTACGAGCAGTACTTC
TRBJ2-2 | NA | TRBD1 | 15 | TRBV7-8 | CASSPTLGGPGELFF | TGTGCCAGCAGCCCCACCCTAGGGGGCCCCGGGGAGCTGTTTTTT
TRBJ2-7 | NA | NA | 14 | TRBV4-3 | CASSPVFSSYEQYF | TGCGCCAGCAGCCCCGTTTTTAGCTCCTACGAGCAGTACTTC
TRBJ1-6 | NA | NA | 18 | TRBV5-4 | CASSADEHATHYNSPLHF | TGTGCCAGCAGCGCGGATGAACACGCTACTCACTATAATTCACCCCTCCACTTT
TRBJ2-5 | NA | TRBD1 | 16 | TRBV28 | CASSLRDRTSQETQYF | TGTGCCAGCAGTTTACGGGACAGGACCTCACAAGAGACCCAGTACTTC
TRBJ2-7 | NA | NA | 13 | TRBV6-4 | CASSAPYSYEQYF | TGTGCCAGCAGTGCCCCCTACTCCTACGAGCAGTACTTC
TRBJ2-3 | NA | NA | 13 | TRBV19 | CASSIARTDTQYF | TGTGCCAGTAGTATAGCCCGGACAGATACGCAGTATTTT
TRBJ2-2 | NA | NA | 14 | TRBV5-1 | CASSLVGGTGELFF | TGCGCCAGCAGCTTGGTGGGGGGCACCGGGGAGCTGTTTTTT
TRBJ2-7 | once | TRBD1 | 12 | TRBV6-5 | CASSKQGDEQYF | TGTGCCAGCAGTAAACAGGGGGACGAGCAGTACTTC
TRBJ2-5 | NA | NA | 14 | TRBV11-1 | CASSRPGGRETQYF | TGTGCCAGCAGCCGACCTGGAGGACGGGAGACCCAGTACTTC
TRBJ2-2 | once | TRBD1 | 15 | TRBV11-1 | CASSPGQGTAGELFF | TGTGCCAGCTCTCCGGGACAGGGAACGGCCGGGGAGCTGTTTTTT
TRBJ2-5 | NA | NA | 13 | TRBV12-3/TRBV12-4 | CASSSGQPETQYF | TGTGCCAGCAGTTCCGGACAGCCCGAGACCCAGTACTTC
TRBJ1-3 | NA | NA | 16 | TRBV5-4 | CASSLAPTGIGNTIYF | TGTGCCAGCAGCTTGGCTCCGACAGGCATTGGAAACACCATATATTTT
TRBJ1-2 | NA | NA | 12 | TRBV5-1 | CASSSTERGYTF | TGCGCCAGCAGCTCGACTGAGAGAGGCTACACCTTC
TRBJ2-3 | NA | TRBD2 | 15 | TRBV5-1 | CASSSLTSSADTQYF | TGCGCCAGCAGCTCTTTGACTAGCTCCGCAGATACGCAGTATTTT
TRBJ1-5 | NA | NA | 14 | TRBV27 | CASSLSGSNQPQHF | TGTGCCAGCAGTTTAAGCGGTAGCAATCAGCCCCAGCATTTT
TRBJ2-6 | NA | NA | 19 | TRBV5-1 | CASSLEAGRAGSGANVLTF | TGCGCCAGCAGCTTGGAGGCGGGGCGCGCGGGCTCTGGGGCCAACGTCCTGACTTTC
TRBJ2-2 | NA | TRBD2 | 15 | TRBV5-1 | CASSYLGGVSGELFF | TGCGCCAGCTCCTATCTCGGGGGGGTGTCCGGGGAGCTGTTTTTT
TRBJ2-2 | NA | NA | 15 | TRBV5-5 | CASSRLATLSGELFF | TGTGCCAGCAGCCGTCTAGCGACGTTAAGCGGGGAGCTGTTTTTT